Sequencing of this TCR beta chain was carried out in a study of cytomegalovirus exposure and HLA in healthy donors. This clone was detected once. Antigen specificity is unknown. CDR3 length: 15 amino acids. J lost 3 bases, V lost 3 bases, and 4 bases had no gene match. From germline, CDR1 is PRHDT and CDR2 FYEKMQ (reference sequence). PCR involved 60 Vbeta and 13 Jbeta primers. Here immunoSEQ multiplex PCR was the method, and the copy in TCRdb shows in-frame clones only, minus some. The sample has 75,000 to 90,000 clones, around three fifths seen once. General study findings and limits: Most CMV-associated TCR beta chains were later found to appear HLA-restricted. A later analysis linked a missense variant in DCLRE1C to the trimming of TCR beta V and J genes. Association with HLA alleles at 0.05 false discovery rate was found for around 17,000 TCR beta sequences in a later analysis.

This rearrangement joins TRBV13 to TRBJ2-7; 11 nucleotides match TRBD2. The source material was PBMCs. The TCR was taken from a woman in her thirties or forties in good health and CMV-seropositive. This CDR3 is CASSFSGRAGYEQYF. CDR3 nucleotides: TGTGCCAGCAGCTTTAGCGGGAGGGCCGGCTACGAGCAGTACTTC. Full variable domain (missing parts from reference TRBV13 and TRBJ2-7): AAGVIQSPRHLIKEKRETATLKCYPIPRHDTVYWYQQGPGQDPQFLISFYEKMQSDKGSIPDRFSAQQFSDYHSELNMSSLELGDSALYFCASSFSGRAGYEQYFGPGTRLTVT.